This is a list of T cell receptor beta chains from one sample in a study of T cell responses to AZD1222 COVID-19 vaccine. Profiled with immunoSEQ multiplex PCR; TCRdb holds only in-frame clones, not every one. The data show tens of thousands of clones, roughly 89% seen once. Sequenced material: peripheral blood, taken 28 days after the second AZD1222 dose. Every receptor here comes from an adult who received the AZD1222 COVID-19 vaccine. Both conserved end residues are part of each CDR3. D genes are given only for firm matches. A clone size is listed for some rows: how often the clone was seen (once, few, many), or a class if it is expanded.

v_gene: TRBV11-3; d_gene: TRBD2; abundance: -; j_gene: TRBJ2-5; CDR3nt: TGTGCCAGCAGCCGGGGACTAGCGGGACAAGAGACCCAGTACTTC; CDR3aa: CASSRGLAGQETQYF
v_gene: TRBV28; d_gene: -; abundance: -; j_gene: TRBJ1-2; CDR3nt: TGTGCCAGCAGCCCCGGGAGGGGGAATGGCTACACCTTC; CDR3aa: CASSPGRGNGYTF
v_gene: TRBV29-1; d_gene: -; abundance: -; j_gene: TRBJ1-3; CDR3nt: TGCAGCGTCACGGGGGGCGGCCCTTTTGGAAACACCATATATTTT; CDR3aa: CSVTGGGPFGNTIYF
v_gene: TRBV24-1; d_gene: -; abundance: -; j_gene: TRBJ1-5; CDR3nt: TGTGCCACCAGTGATTCGCGGGGCCCCAATCAGCCCCAGCATTTT; CDR3aa: CATSDSRGPNQPQHF
v_gene: TRBV27; d_gene: -; abundance: -; j_gene: TRBJ1-2; CDR3nt: TGTGCCAGCAGCGTAACAGGACAAACAGCTAACTATGGCTACACCTTC; CDR3aa: CASSVTGQTANYGYTF
v_gene: TRBV5-1; d_gene: -; abundance: once; j_gene: TRBJ2-2; CDR3nt: TGCGCCAGCAGCCCCTATCCGGGGTTGAGTACCGGGGAGCTGTTTTTT; CDR3aa: CASSPYPGLSTGELFF
v_gene: TRBV7-2; d_gene: -; abundance: -; j_gene: TRBJ1-1; CDR3nt: TGTGCCAGCAGCTTAGGGATAACCATGAACACTGAAGCTTTCTTT; CDR3aa: CASSLGITMNTEAFF
v_gene: TRBV5-1; d_gene: -; abundance: -; j_gene: TRBJ2-5; CDR3nt: TGCGCCAGCAGCTCCCGGGACAGGCGGGGGGAGACCCAGTACTTC; CDR3aa: CASSSRDRRGETQYF
v_gene: TRBV27; d_gene: -; abundance: -; j_gene: TRBJ1-5; CDR3nt: TGTGCCAGCAGGAAGACAGGTGGGAATCAGCCCCAGCATTTT; CDR3aa: CASRKTGGNQPQHF
v_gene: TRBV30; d_gene: -; abundance: -; j_gene: TRBJ1-5; CDR3nt: TGTGCCTGGAGTGTAAGGAGACCGGGGGTTCGATATCAGCCCCAGCATTTT; CDR3aa: CAWSVRRPGVRYQPQHF
v_gene: TRBV6-5; d_gene: TRBD1; abundance: -; j_gene: TRBJ1-3; CDR3nt: TGTGCCAGCAGTTACTACAGGGGCATCTCTGGAAACACCATATATTTT; CDR3aa: CASSYYRGISGNTIYF
v_gene: TRBV3-1/TRBV3-2; d_gene: TRBD2; abundance: -; j_gene: TRBJ2-1; CDR3nt: TGTGCCAGCAGCCAAGGACTAGCGGGAGTCTACAATGAGCAGTTCTTC; CDR3aa: CASSQGLAGVYNEQFF
v_gene: TRBV2; d_gene: -; abundance: -; j_gene: TRBJ2-2; CDR3nt: TGTGCCAGCAGTAGGACAGTGAACACCGGGGAGCTGTTTTTT; CDR3aa: CASSRTVNTGELFF
v_gene: TRBV5-1; d_gene: -; abundance: -; j_gene: TRBJ2-3; CDR3nt: TGCGCCAGCAGCTCCGGACTACCCACAGATACGCAGTATTTT; CDR3aa: CASSSGLPTDTQYF
v_gene: TRBV3-1/TRBV3-2; d_gene: -; abundance: -; j_gene: TRBJ2-7; CDR3nt: TGTGCCAGCAGCCAAGTGGGTCGGGGATACGAGCAGTACTTC; CDR3aa: CASSQVGRGYEQYF
v_gene: TRBV5-1; d_gene: TRBD1; abundance: -; j_gene: TRBJ2-2; CDR3nt: TGCGCCAGCAGCCACCCGGGACAGGGGCTCGGGGAGCTGTTTTTT; CDR3aa: CASSHPGQGLGELFF
v_gene: TRBV19; d_gene: -; abundance: -; j_gene: TRBJ1-2; CDR3nt: TGTGCCATTCCCTGGGTGTGGGGCTACACCTTC; CDR3aa: CAIPWVWGYTF
v_gene: TRBV5-8; d_gene: -; abundance: -; j_gene: TRBJ2-5; CDR3nt: TGTGCCAGCAGCTTGATCGGGGATCTGGAGACCCAGTACTTC; CDR3aa: CASSLIGDLETQYF
v_gene: TRBV9; d_gene: TRBD2; abundance: -; j_gene: TRBJ2-1; CDR3nt: TGTGCCAGCAGCGTAGCGGGCGGGGGCTACAATGAGCAGTTCTTC; CDR3aa: CASSVAGGGYNEQFF
v_gene: TRBV7-3; d_gene: -; abundance: -; j_gene: TRBJ1-1; CDR3nt: TGTGCCAGCAGCTTAAAAGGGTGGGGAACAGGGAGGAATAGAACTGAAGCTTTCTTT; CDR3aa: CASSLKGWGTGRNRTEAFF
v_gene: TRBV30; d_gene: -; abundance: few; j_gene: TRBJ2-5; CDR3nt: TGTGCCTGGAATCCTGGGGTAGCTTGGGAGACCCAGTACTTC; CDR3aa: CAWNPGVAWETQYF
v_gene: TRBV2; d_gene: -; abundance: -; j_gene: TRBJ2-5; CDR3nt: TGTGCCAGCAGTGTGGGCAGGGGAGCGGGAGAGACCCAGTACTTC; CDR3aa: CASSVGRGAGETQYF
v_gene: TRBV5-6; d_gene: TRBD1; abundance: -; j_gene: TRBJ2-7; CDR3nt: TGTGCCAGCAGCTTGGTAGGGACAGGGGGCCTCGAGCAGTACTTC; CDR3aa: CASSLVGTGGLEQYF
v_gene: TRBV27; d_gene: -; abundance: -; j_gene: TRBJ1-5; CDR3nt: TGTGCCAGCGGAAGCAGTTATAGCAATCAGCCCCAGCATTTT; CDR3aa: CASGSSYSNQPQHF
v_gene: TRBV9; d_gene: TRBD1; abundance: few; j_gene: TRBJ1-2; CDR3nt: TGTGCCAGCAGCGTAGGAGGGGGCAGGTTCTATGGCTACACCTTC; CDR3aa: CASSVGGGRFYGYTF